A selection of T cell receptor beta chains follows, all from one sample in a study of blood T cell repertoires in COVID-19. Data came from immunoSEQ multiplex PCR; TCRdb stores just in-frame clones and leaves some out. The sample lists about 220,000 clones, about four fifths occurring once. The specimen sequenced was PBMCs or T cells enriched from blood (not recorded which). These receptor sequences come from a woman in her 50s who had been exposed to COVID-19. CDR3s include the opening cysteine and the closing phenylalanine or tryptophan. Fields, in order: clone size, D gene, J gene, V gene, CDR3 DNA, CDR3 protein. The D gene is left open where the match is weak. For some rows the clone size is stated as once, few or many, or as a class when expanded; others skip it.

. TRBD2 TRBJ2-1 TRBV24-1 TGTGCCACCAGTGTACACACGGGGGGGAACAATGAGCAGTTCTTC CATSVHTGGNNEQFF
. . TRBJ2-5 TRBV7-2 TGTGCCAGCAGCGAAACTAGCCTAGAGACCCAGTACTTC CASSETSLETQYF
. TRBD1 TRBJ2-2 TRBV5-1 TGCGCCAGCAGCTCGAGGGCCACAGGGGCAACACCATCGGTGGAGCTGTTTTTT CASSSRATGATPSVELFF
. . TRBJ2-2 TRBV7-6 TGTGCCAGCAGCTTAGGCGGGGACGCGAACACCGGGGAGCTGTTTTTT CASSLGGDANTGELFF
. TRBD1 TRBJ2-7 TRBV18 TGTGCCAGCTCATGGGACAGCATCACTTCCTACGAGCAGTACTTC CASSWDSITSYEQYF
few TRBD1 TRBJ2-5 TRBV7-8 TGTGCCAGCAGCCTGTCGGACAGGGAGACCCAGTACTTC CASSLSDRETQYF
. TRBD1 TRBJ1-6 TRBV5-1 TGCGCCAGCAGCCCGGGACAGAGGAATAATTCACCCCTCCACTTT CASSPGQRNNSPLHF
. . TRBJ1-6 TRBV5-8 TGTGCCAGCAGCTTGCGGCAACGGAGCTCCTATAATTCACCCCTCCACTTT CASSLRQRSSYNSPLHF
. . TRBJ1-1 TRBV2 TGTGCCAGCAGTGAAATCTCGGGATCTGAAGCTTTCTTT CASSEISGSEAFF
. . TRBJ2-1 TRBV5-1 TGCGCCAGCAGCGGGGGGGCTCCCTACAATGAGCAGTTCTTC CASSGGAPYNEQFF
few TRBD1 TRBJ2-2 TRBV5-1 TGCGCCAGCAGCTTTGGGACAGGTGGATCCGGGGAGCTGTTTTTT CASSFGTGGSGELFF
. TRBD1 TRBJ1-1 TRBV7-3 TGTGCCAGCAGCTTAGACAGGGCCAACACTGAAGCTTTCTTT CASSLDRANTEAFF
. TRBD1 TRBJ1-3 TRBV18 TGTGCCAGCTCACCCTCCCCGGGACAGGTCTCTGGAAACACCATATATTTT CASSPSPGQVSGNTIYF
. TRBD1 TRBJ1-2 TRBV19 TGTGCCAGTCAACCCCGGACAGGGGGCGGGGGCTACACCTTC CASQPRTGGGGYTF
few TRBD1 TRBJ2-3 TRBV7-3 TGTGCCAGCAGCTTAAGGACAGGGGAGACAGATACGCAGTATTTT CASSLRTGETDTQYF
. TRBD1 TRBJ2-1 TRBV24-1 TGTGCCACCAGTGACGCCGGGACAGGGATCAATGAGCAGTTCTTC CATSDAGTGINEQFF
. TRBD1 TRBJ1-4 TRBV11-1 TGTGCCAGCAGTCGACAGGGAGCCACTAATGAAAAACTGTTTTTT CASSRQGATNEKLFF
. . TRBJ1-5 TRBV6-5 TGTGCCAGCTGGGCGGGACCCCGAGGCCCCCAGCATTTT CASWAGPRGPQHF
. . TRBJ2-7 TRBV7-2 TGTGCCAGCAGCCAACAATACGAGCAGTACTTC CASSQQYEQYF
. . TRBJ2-2 TRBV28 TGTGCCAGCAGCTTCGTCGGGGGAGTCACCGGGGAGCTGTTTTTT CASSFVGGVTGELFF
. . TRBJ1-1 TRBV9 TGTGCCAGCAGCAGTACAGGGAACACTGAAGCTTTCTTT CASSSTGNTEAFF
. TRBD2 TRBJ2-5 TRBV7-2 TGTGCCAGCAGCTCCACTAGCGGGGGGGCCGGAGAGACCCAGTACTTC CASSSTSGGAGETQYF